This note documents a single T cell receptor beta chain sequence. Its antigen is unknown. This specimen belongs to a study of shared clonotypes between healthy human individuals. Donors, healthy HIV-negative adults, lacked recent acute infections or vaccinations. Clones were read by immunoSEQ multiplex PCR, and TCRdb kept only the in-frame ones, dropping some. The sample lists 950,000 to 1,300,000 clones, about 70% occurring once. Study-wide results and limits: Rarefaction demonstrated incomplete sorted-subset sequencing despite large depth.

The specimen was memory CD4+ T cells sorted from blood. The sample's subset: CD45RA-negative fraction. This receptor was obtained from a man aged 18 to 29 in good health.

The CDR3 region is CASRNPGVETQYF. The CDR3 DNA is TGTGCCAGCAGAAATCCAGGGGTAGAGACCCAGTACTTC. This chain joins TRBV6-5 and TRBJ2-5; a possible D gene is TRBD1 (6 bases). This CDR3 is 13 amino acids long. V lost 6 bases and J lost 4, with 12 bases in between. Germline V gene lookup returns CDR1 MNHEY and CDR2 SVGAGI.